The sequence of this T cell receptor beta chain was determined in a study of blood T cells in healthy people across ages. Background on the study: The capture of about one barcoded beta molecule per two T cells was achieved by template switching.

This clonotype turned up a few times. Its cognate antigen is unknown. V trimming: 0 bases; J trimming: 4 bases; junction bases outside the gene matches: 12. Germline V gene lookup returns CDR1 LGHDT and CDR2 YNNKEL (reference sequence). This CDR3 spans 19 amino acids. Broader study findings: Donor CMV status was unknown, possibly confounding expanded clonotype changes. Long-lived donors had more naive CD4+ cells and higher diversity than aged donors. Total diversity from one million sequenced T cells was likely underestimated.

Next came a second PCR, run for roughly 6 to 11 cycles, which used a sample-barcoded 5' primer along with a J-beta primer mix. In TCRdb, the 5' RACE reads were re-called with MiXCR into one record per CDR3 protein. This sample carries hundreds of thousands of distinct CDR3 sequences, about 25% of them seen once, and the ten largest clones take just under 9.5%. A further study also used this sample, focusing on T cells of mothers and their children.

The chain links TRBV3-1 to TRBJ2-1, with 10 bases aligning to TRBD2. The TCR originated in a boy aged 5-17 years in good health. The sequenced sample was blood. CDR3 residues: CASSQDRLAGALYYNEQFF. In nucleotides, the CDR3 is TGTGCCAGCAGCCAAGATAGGCTAGCGGGGGCCCTGTATTACAATGAGCAGTTCTTC.